These 15 T cell receptor beta chains were all obtained from the same sample, sequenced in a study of T cell changes during pregnancy in multiple sclerosis. Sequencing used immunoSEQ multiplex PCR; TCRdb keeps in-frame clones, though not all of them. The table includes some 80,000 clones, approximately 94% detected once. The material sequenced was peripheral blood, taken in the third trimester of pregnancy. The origin of the receptors is a female donor with multiple sclerosis, enrolled in a pregnancy study.

This clone came up once. CDR3 nucleotides: TGCAGCGTTAGTGGGACTGCATACACCGGGGAGCTGTTTTTT. This codes for CSVSGTAYTGELFF. The chain carries TRBV29-1 and TRBJ2-2; tentative D call: TRBD2 (6 bases). CDR1 is SQVTM and CDR2 is ANQGSEA in the germline V gene. V was clipped by 5 bases and J by 3 bases, with 13 bases between them. This CDR3 contains 14 residues.

The rearrangement joins TRBV4-2 to TRBJ1-1; TRBD1 matches at 7 bases. There are 15 residues in the CDR3. From germline, CDR1 is LGHNA and CDR2 YNFKEQ. Trimming cost V 0 bases and J 2 bases; bases outside gene matches: 3. CDR3 nucleotide sequence: TGTGCCAGCAGCCAAGAAGGGACAGTCAACACTGAAGCTTTCTTT. Residues: CASSQEGTVNTEAFF.

V gene TRBV7-8 combines with J gene TRBJ1-3; D is uncertain. Trimming cost V 6 bases and J 0 bases, with 6 bases left between them. This CDR3 region has 13 residues. Germline V lookup: CDR1 SGHVS, CDR2 FQNEAQ. The CDR3 is CASSGSSGNTIYF. In DNA, the CDR3 is TGTGCCAGCAGTGGCAGCTCTGGAAACACCATATATTTT.

The chain carries TRBV27 and TRBJ1-6, with D maybe TRBD1 (5 bases). From germline, CDR1 is MNHEY and CDR2 SMNVEV (reference sequence). Between the trimmed V and J ends, which lost 3 bases and 14 bases, there was a span of 14 bases. This CDR3 contains 13 residues. CDR3 in DNA: TGTGCCAGCAGTTTTCTTACGGACAAGACCCTCCACTTT. It translates to CASSFLTDKTLHF.

This clone was detected only once. The rearrangement uses TRBV6-6 and TRBJ1-5, with D possibly being TRBD1 (5 bases). V lost 6 bases and J lost 4, with 16 bases in between. There are 15 residues in the CDR3. The germline V gene encodes CDR1 MNHNY and CDR2 SVGAGI (reference sequence). DNA for the CDR3: TGTGCCAGCAGAAGTTTGGCGGGGCCGAATCAGCCCCAGCATTTT. This codes for CASRSLAGPNQPQHF.

The rearrangement links TRBV11-2 to TRBJ2-7; TRBD1 aligns across 11 bases. Germline V lookup: CDR1 SGHAT, CDR2 FQNNGV. Trimming at V came to 6 bases and at J to 3 bases, leaving 4 bases not matched to a gene. This CDR3 is 14 amino acids long. The CDR3 protein is CASSTGTGGYEQYF. The CDR3 DNA sequence: TGTGCCAGCAGTACCGGGACAGGGGGCTACGAGCAGTACTTC.

About this clone: A junction boundary mismatches the germline segment, possibly from a read error. This chain joins TRBV7-7 and TRBJ2-5, with a tentative D call TRBD1 (5 bases). Germline assignment: CDR1 SSHAT and CDR2 FNYEAQ (reference sequence). The CDR3 length is 16 residues. CDR3 loop: CASSLGNGRVSETQYF. In DNA, the CDR3 is TGTGCTAGCAGCTTGGGGAACGGCAGGGTCTCGGAGACCCAGTACTTC. Full variable domain (missing parts from reference TRBV7-7 and TRBJ2-5): GAGVSQSPRYKVTKRGQDVTLRCDPISSHATLYWYQQALGQGPEFLTYFNYEAQPDKSGLPSDRFSAERPEGSISTLTIQRTEQRDSAMYRCASSLGNGRVSETQYFGPGTRLLVL.

The V and J genes are TRBV2 and TRBJ2-5; possible D gene TRBD2, 5 bases. The CDR3 has 13 amino acids. Germline V gene data show CDR1 as SNHLY and CDR2 as FYNNEI. Trimming removed 2 bases from V and 5 bases from J, with 9 bases in between. The DNA of the CDR3 is TGTGCCAGCAGTGAAACTAGAGGGGAGACCCAGTACTTC. Its translation is CASSETRGETQYF. The full variable domain, in which reference TRBV2 and TRBJ2-5 provide the parts outside the CDR3, is EPEVTQTPSHQVTQMGQEVILRCVPISNHLYFYWYRQILGQKVEFLVSFYNNEISEKSEIFDDQFSVERPDGSNFTLKIRSTKLEDSAMYFCASSETRGETQYFGPGTRLLVL.

The rearrangement joins TRBV5-1 to TRBJ2-5; no clear D gene. Trimming removed 0 bases from V and 2 bases from J, with 5 bases in between. Per germline, CDR1 SGHRS and CDR2 YFSETQ. The length of the CDR3 is 13 residues. The CDR3 sequence: CASSLVGQETQYF. The CDR3 DNA reads TGCGCCAGCAGCTTGGTCGGGCAAGAGACCCAGTACTTC. Based on the CDR3 plus reference TRBV5-1 and TRBJ2-5, the full variable domain is KAGVTQTPRYLIKTRGQQVTLSCSPISGHRSVSWYQQTPGQGLQFLFEYFSETQRNKGNFPGRFSGRQFSNSRSEMNVSTLELGDSALYLCASSLVGQETQYFGPGTRLLVL.

The V gene is TRBV19, the J gene TRBJ2-1; TRBD2 aligns across 7 bases. Per germline, CDR1 LNHDA and CDR2 SQIVND (reference sequence). CDR3 length: 14 residues. The V and J ends lost 4 bases and 3 bases, in that order; junction bases with no gene match: 3. CDR3: CASSSGGLYNEQFF. CDR3 DNA sequence: TGTGCCAGTAGTAGCGGGGGACTCTACAATGAGCAGTTCTTC.

This chain uses TRBV6-1 with TRBJ1-1; TRBD1 matches at 9 bases. CDR1 MNHNS and CDR2 SASEGT come from the germline V gene. This CDR3 has 11 amino acids. The ends lost 5 bases at V and 11 bases at J; junction bases unmatched: 3. Here the CDR3 reads CASSWDREAFF. As DNA, the CDR3 is TGTGCCAGCAGTTGGGACAGGGAGGCTTTCTTT.

This sequence joins TRBV18 and TRBJ2-5; perhaps TRBD1 as D (5 bases). The CDR3 spans 12 residues. Trimming stripped 4 bases from V and 5 bases from J, with 8 bases between. From germline, CDR1 is KGHSH and CDR2 LQKENI. The CDR3 DNA follows: TGTGCCAGCTCACTCTCAGGGGAGACCCAGTACTTC. The encoded protein is CASSLSGETQYF.

The chain couples TRBV25-1 to TRBJ2-3; D not certain. The CDR3 extends over 14 amino acids. Germline loops: CDR1 MGHDK, CDR2 SYGVNS. Trimming took 3 bases from V and 0 from J, leaving 7 bases between them. The CDR3 DNA is TGTGCCAGCAGTGAGCGGCCTAGCACAGATACGCAGTATTTT. It is translated as CASSERPSTDTQYF.

The rearrangement uses TRBV9 and TRBJ2-1; D is perhaps TRBD2 (6 bases). Germline V gene sequence: CDR1 SGDLS, CDR2 YYNGEE. The length of the CDR3 is 17 residues. The V gene lost 0 bases and the J gene lost 1 base, with 14 bases spanning the gap. The CDR3 sequence: CASSVAPAGRSYNEQFF. In DNA form, the CDR3 reads TGTGCCAGCAGCGTAGCACCCGCGGGACGGTCCTACAATGAGCAGTTCTTC.

The chain joins TRBV6-5 to TRBJ1-4; 7 bases map to TRBD1. The germline V gene encodes CDR1 MNHEY and CDR2 SVGAGI. The V segment lost 4 bases and the J segment 4 bases; nucleotides outside the gene matches: 6. The CDR3 covers 15 residues. The DNA of the CDR3 is TGTGCCAGCAGTTGGGGAGACAGGGTTAATGAAAAACTGTTTTTT. Its protein product is CASSWGDRVNEKLFF.